This T cell receptor beta chain emerged from a study of control samples from healthy donors and cancer patients (dated by TCRdb to about 2020). Receptors were amplified or captured by the immunoSEQ multiplex PCR assay. TCRdb holds this immuneACCESS table with in-frame rearrangements only. Some clones are missing; in checked studies, unresolved V genes explain under half, and the rest has no known cause. The table for this sample lists just under 75,000 clones; more than 75% of them were counted only once. The ten largest make up about 4.2% of the sample. About this clone itself: No antigen is known for it. Per-nucleotide qualities are absent, and no much larger clonotype sits a single base away.

Between the V and J ends, shortened by 4 bases and 8 bases respectively, the junction contains 17 bases. From its cysteine to its phenylalanine, the CDR3 spans 15 amino acids. Solely the CDR3 DNA is kept, with 45 bases framed from the first base. The germline V gene sets CDR1 to SGHVS and CDR2 to FNYEAQ. The chain was built from TRBV7-6 and TRBJ1-4, with a weak D call of TRBD1 (6 bases match). Sequenced input: blood. The clonotype originates from a woman in her forties or fifties in good health. The DNA is TGTGCCAGCAGCTCAACGGGGGGGGCATGGGAAAAACTGTTTTTT. The encoded protein is CASSSTGGAWEKLFF.